The T cell receptor (beta chain) under discussion was sequenced for a study of control samples from healthy donors and cancer patients. TCRdb's copy holds only in-frame clones and misses some; the assay was immunoSEQ multiplex PCR. The sample lists approximately 140,000 clones, about 88% occurring once. Germline trimming cut 2 bases from V and 0 bases from J; bases unmatched to any gene: 5. CDR1 and CDR2 from the germline V gene are LGHDT and YNNKEL (reference sequence). The CDR3 contains 16 residues. The sequence was obtained from a young woman in good health. V usage is TRBV3-1 (or the pseudogene TRBV3-2) and J usage is TRBJ2-3, with 7 bases that match TRBD1. The material sequenced was blood. Here the CDR3 reads CASSQHPGQSTDTQYF. The CDR3 DNA reads as TGTGCCAGCAGCCAACACCCGGGACAGAGCACAGATACGCAGTATTTT.